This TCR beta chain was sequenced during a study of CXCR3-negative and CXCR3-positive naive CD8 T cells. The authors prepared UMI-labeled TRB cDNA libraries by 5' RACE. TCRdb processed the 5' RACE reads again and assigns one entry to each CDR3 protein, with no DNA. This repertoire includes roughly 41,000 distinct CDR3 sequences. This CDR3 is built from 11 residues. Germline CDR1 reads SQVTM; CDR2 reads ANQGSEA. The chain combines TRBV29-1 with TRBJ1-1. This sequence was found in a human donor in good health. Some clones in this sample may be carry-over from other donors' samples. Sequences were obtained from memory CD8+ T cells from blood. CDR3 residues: CSVRRDTEAFF.